The clone carrying this T cell receptor (beta chain) was observed a few times. The antigen remains unidentified. The record originates from a study of CD8 T cells in ankylosing spondylitis. General study findings and limits: According to the report, clones linked to the disease were significantly enriched in matched synovial fluid samples taken from ankylosing spondylitis patients. Previously reported in reactive arthritis synovial fluid and blood were some of the motif variants.

The CDR3 sequence is 15 residues long. Per the germline V gene, CDR1 is DFQATT and CDR2 is SNEGSKA (reference sequence). The V and J ends lost 6 bases and 3 bases, in that order; junction bases with no gene match: 9. Scientists made TCR beta libraries using quantitative 5'-RACE with molecular barcodes. TCRdb reprocessed the 5' RACE reads via MiXCR and lists one record per CDR3 protein. The repertoire has 290,000 or so distinct CDR3 sequences, roughly 20% of them found once; the top ten carry 3.5%. The sequencing sample was made of blood, either unsorted or a sorted T cell fraction (not recorded which). The chain carries TRBV20-1 and TRBJ2-7; 12 positions agree with TRBD2. The receptor comes from a female donor with ankylosing spondylitis or in good health (not recorded which). This chain's CDR3 is CSANPLAGGNYEQYF. Here the CDR3 DNA reads TGCAGTGCCAATCCACTAGCGGGAGGAAACTACGAGCAGTACTTC.